This T cell receptor beta chain was found in a study of blood T cell repertoires in COVID-19. In the study overall: The analysed material was cDNA or gDNA that came from T cells, B-cell-depleted T cells, or PBMCs.

V gave up 4 bases and J gave up 8 bases; unmatched junction bases: 6. The CDR3 is 14 residues long. CDR1 and CDR2 from the germline V gene are SQVTM and ANQGSEA. As processed by the authors: Estimation of nucleated cell counts was performed using reference gene primer amplification. Assay: immunoSEQ multiplex PCR; the TCRdb copy retains only in-frame clones and omits some. Clonal size and the V and J genes are those of that table, whereas D and trimming came from the DNA. There are approximately 210,000 clones in the sample; 80% occur only once, and around 4.7% lies in the top ten. The chain recombines TRBV29-1 with TRBJ2-1; 12 bases match TRBD2. The sequence derives from a man aged 25-40 years with acute COVID-19. The sequencing sample was made of PBMCs or T cells enriched from blood (not recorded which). CDR3 region: CSVGFGLAGYEQFF. DNA of the CDR3: TGCAGCGTTGGTTTCGGACTAGCGGGGTATGAGCAGTTCTTC.